This TCR beta chain was documented in a study of blood T cell repertoires in COVID-19. About the research overall: The United States, Italy and Spain provided the acute and convalescent COVID-19 samples. Nucleic acid was either cDNA or gDNA, and it came from T cells, B-cell-depleted T cells, or PBMCs.

Trimming took off 8 bases at V and 5 bases at J, with 14 bases between the two ends. Germline V lookup: CDR1 SNHLY, CDR2 FYNNEI. CDR3 size: 13 residues. Per the authors' pipeline: Reference gene primer amplification gave nucleated cell count estimates. Generated by immunoSEQ multiplex PCR, the TCRdb table keeps only in-frame clones and is missing some. The D gene and trimming were derived from the DNA, and the V and J assignments and clone size from that table. The table has some 120,000 clones, about 85% seen once; the top ten hold approximately 1.5%. The source is a man in his forties or fifties with acute or convalescent COVID-19. The gene calls are TRBV2 and TRBJ2-3; D may be TRBD2 (5 bases). The sample comprised peripheral blood. The CDR3 DNA is TGTGCCAGCGGCCAAGAAGAGGGAGATACGCAGTATTTT. Protein: CASGQEEGDTQYF.